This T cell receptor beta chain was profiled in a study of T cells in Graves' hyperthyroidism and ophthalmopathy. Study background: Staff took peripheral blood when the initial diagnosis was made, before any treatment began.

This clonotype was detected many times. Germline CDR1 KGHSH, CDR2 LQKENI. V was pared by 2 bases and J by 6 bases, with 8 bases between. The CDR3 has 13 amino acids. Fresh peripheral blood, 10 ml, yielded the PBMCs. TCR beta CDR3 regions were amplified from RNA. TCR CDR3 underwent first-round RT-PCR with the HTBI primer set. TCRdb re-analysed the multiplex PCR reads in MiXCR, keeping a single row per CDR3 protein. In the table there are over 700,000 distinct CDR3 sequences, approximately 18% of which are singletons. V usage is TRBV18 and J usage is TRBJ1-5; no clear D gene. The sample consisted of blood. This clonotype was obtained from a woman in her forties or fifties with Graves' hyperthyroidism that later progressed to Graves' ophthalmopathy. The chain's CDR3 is CASSPTGSQPQHF. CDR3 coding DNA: TGTGCCAGCTCACCAACGGGAAGTCAGCCCCAGCATTTT.